In its sample, the clone carrying this T cell receptor beta chain was seen a few times. Its antigen is unidentified. The junction had 5 bases not matched to a gene; V was cut back by 3 bases and J by 3 bases. This CDR3 region has 14 residues. Germline V gene data show CDR1 as SGHVS and CDR2 as FNYEAQ. This record comes from a study of T cell repertoires in aging, cancer and after chemotherapy. Background on the study: Donors were grouped into six age bands spanning 30 or younger through 70 or older. Glioblastoma patients receiving temozolomide-based therapy gave paired samples before and after chemotherapy. Study-wide results and caveats: Loss of evenness, beyond lost richness, contributed to age-related TCR diversity decline in cancer patients.

Amplification of TCR beta used genomic DNA extracted from peripheral blood. Rearranged V-D-J TRB sequences were amplified with a mixed TRB-A/B primer pool. TCRdb processed the multiplex PCR reads anew with MiXCR; each CDR3 protein has one entry. The sample includes about 4,100 distinct CDR3 sequences, about 26% of them seen just once. This clonotype was obtained from a human donor with a solid tumor. The material sequenced was blood. The chain couples TRBV7-6 to TRBJ2-7; 7 bases agree with TRBD1. CDR3 nucleotide sequence: TGTGCCAGCAGCTTTTTTGGACAGGACTACGAGCAGTACTTC. The encoded protein is CASSFFGQDYEQYF.